These 16 T cell receptor beta chains were all obtained from the same sample, sequenced in a study of blood T cell repertoires in COVID-19. Assay used: immunoSEQ multiplex PCR; TCRdb lists only in-frame clones, some missing. The sample yields about 330,000 clones, 83% seen once. The sequenced sample consisted of peripheral blood. The receptors come from a woman in her 50s with acute or convalescent COVID-19.

V gene TRBV7-2 combines with J gene TRBJ1-1, with 8 bases matching TRBD1. Germline V lookup: CDR1 SGHTA, CDR2 FQGNSA. J lost 2 bases, V lost 1 base, and 6 bases had no gene match. The CDR3 has 16 amino acids. The CDR3 nucleotides are TGTGCCAGCAGCTTAGGTCCCGGGACAGGAAACACTGAAGCTTTCTTT. Translated: CASSLGPGTGNTEAFF.

V usage is TRBV11-2 and J usage is TRBJ1-2; no firm D call. CDR3 length: 15 amino acids. Per the germline V gene, CDR1 is SGHAT and CDR2 is FQNNGV. V lost 5 bases to trimming and J lost 1 base, with 14 bases between them. In nucleotides, the CDR3 is TGTGCCAGCAGCCCGTCCCGAGTTTATAACTATGGCTACACCTTC. Translated, it gives CASSPSRVYNYGYTF.

This chain links TRBV20-1 with TRBJ2-1; 15 nucleotides line up with TRBD2. The CDR3 covers 18 residues. V lost 3 bases and J lost 1; bases outside the gene matches: 7. The germline V gene encodes CDR1 DFQATT and CDR2 SNEGSKA (reference sequence). This CDR3 reads CSASLGLAGGASYNEQFF. The CDR3 nucleotides are TGCAGTGCTAGTTTGGGACTAGCGGGGGGCGCTTCCTACAATGAGCAGTTCTTC.

V gene TRBV7-9 combines with J gene TRBJ2-1, with 13 bases fitting TRBD2. The trim removed 5 bases at V and 3 bases at J, leaving 7 bases unmatched. From germline, CDR1 is SEHNR and CDR2 FQNEAQ (reference sequence). There are 17 residues in the CDR3. Here the CDR3 reads CASSLRTSGSRYNEQFF. In DNA form, the CDR3 reads TGTGCCAGCAGCCTCCGGACTAGCGGGAGCCGCTACAATGAGCAGTTCTTC.

This clone was counted once. The rearrangement links TRBV5-4 to TRBJ2-2, with D maybe TRBD2 (7 bases). This CDR3 region has 15 residues. Germline CDR1 SGHNT, CDR2 YYREEE (reference sequence). The germline V and J ends were trimmed by 0 bases and 4 bases, with 10 bases remaining between them. The CDR3 sequence is CASSLDRGGTGELFF. The CDR3 DNA follows: TGTGCCAGCAGCTTGGATAGGGGGGGCACCGGGGAGCTGTTTTTT. Using reference TRBV5-4 and TRBJ2-2 for the parts outside the CDR3, the full variable domain is ETGVTQSPTHLIKTRGQQVTLRCSSQSGHNTVSWYQQALGQGPQFIFQYYREEENGRGNFPPRFSGLQFPNYSSELNVNALELDDSALYLCASSLDRGGTGELFFGEGSRLTVL.

The rearrangement joins TRBV6-6 to TRBJ1-2, with a weak D call TRBD1 (5 bases). Germline loops: CDR1 MNHNY, CDR2 SVGAGI (reference sequence). Trimming shortened V by 0 bases and J by 2 bases, and 10 bases separated the two germline ends. The length of the CDR3 is 15 residues. CDR3 protein: CASSYSETANYGYTF. The CDR3 DNA reads TGTGCCAGCAGTTACTCGGAGACAGCAAACTATGGCTACACCTTC.

V gene TRBV30 combines with J gene TRBJ2-7; perhaps TRBD1 as D (5 bases). The CDR3 totals 15 residues. CDR1 is GTSNPN and CDR2 is SVGIG in the germline V gene (reference sequence). With 0 bases removed from V and 0 bases from J, the gap between germline ends came to 12 bases. CDR3 bases: TGTGCCTGGAGTGTACTTGAAGACAGCTCCTACGAGCAGTACTTC. This encodes CAWSVLEDSSYEQYF.

This clone was seen repeatedly, ten times or more. The junction shows a germline mismatch at one end, possibly a read error. J is TRBJ2-1 and V is TRBV5-4; 12 nucleotides align to TRBD2. The CDR3 length is 14 residues. Germline CDR1 is SGHNT and CDR2 is YYREEE (reference sequence). CDR3 bases: TGTGCCAGCAGCTTCCTAGCGGGGGGGCCAGAGCCGTTCTTC. As protein: CASSFLAGGPEPFF.

V is TRBV5-4 and J is TRBJ2-6; a weak D match, TRBD2 (5 bases). The germline CDR1 and CDR2 sequences are SGHNT and YYREEE (reference sequence). V dropped 4 bases and J dropped 3 bases, with 17 bases sitting between them. CDR3 size: 17 residues. The CDR3 protein is CASSPGTGRGGANVLTF. The CDR3 nucleotides read TGTGCCAGCAGCCCCGGTACGGGTCGGGGTGGGGCCAACGTCCTGACTTTC.

The chain uses TRBV30 and TRBJ2-2; D is unclear. The CDR3 spans 13 residues. The germline V gene has CDR1 GTSNPN and CDR2 SVGIG (reference sequence). The germline V and J ends were trimmed by 0 bases and 6 bases, with 8 bases remaining between them. CDR3 bases: TGTGCCTGGAGTGTCTTGTCCGCCGGGGAGCTGTTTTTT. Translation gives CAWSVLSAGELFF. The full variable domain, rest sourced from reference TRBV30 and TRBJ2-2, is SQTIHQWPATLVQPVGSPLSLECTVEGTSNPNLYWYRQAAGRGLQLLFYSVGIGQISSEVPQNLSASRPQDRQFILSSKKLLLSDSGFYLCAWSVLSAGELFFGEGSRLTVL.

J is TRBJ1-2 and V is TRBV27; possibly TRBD1 for D (5 bases). Trimming removed 6 bases from V and 4 bases from J, with 15 bases in between. The germline V gene has CDR1 MNHEY and CDR2 SMNVEV (reference sequence). CDR3 length: 14 amino acids. CDR3: CASRRDWEPYGYTF. CDR3 coding DNA: TGTGCCAGCAGACGGGACTGGGAGCCCTATGGCTACACCTTC.

DNA of the CDR3: TGTGCCAGCAGCCCCCAAAGGGAGATTGGTTCACCCCTCCACTTT. It specifies CASSPQREIGSPLHF. This chain connects TRBV7-2 to TRBJ1-6, with no clear D. The V gene lost 5 bases and the J gene lost 9 bases, with 17 bases spanning the gap. Germline V gene sequence: CDR1 SGHTA, CDR2 FQGNSA. The CDR3 is 15 amino acids.

The V gene is TRBV7-2, the J gene TRBJ2-5, with 9 bases aligning to TRBD2. V shed 8 bases and J 1 base; nucleotides not matched to a gene: 20. From germline, CDR1 is SGHTA and CDR2 FQGNSA. The CDR3 has 19 residues. This chain's CDR3 is CASLQNGQIAGVSQETQYF. DNA for the CDR3: TGTGCCAGCCTCCAGAACGGGCAGATAGCGGGAGTTTCCCAAGAGACCCAGTACTTC.

This rearrangement joins TRBV6-2 or TRBV6-3 to TRBJ2-2; D is possibly TRBD2 (6 bases). V was pared by 3 bases and J by 4 bases, with 24 bases between. This CDR3 comprises 19 residues. In germline, CDR1 is MNHEY, CDR2 SVGEGT. CDR3 protein: CASSYFERSEGLTTGELFF. The CDR3 nucleotides read TGTGCCAGCAGTTATTTCGAGAGGAGTGAGGGACTGACCACCGGGGAGCTGTTTTTT.

The chain couples TRBV4-1 to TRBJ1-1; 12 nucleotides match TRBD1. This CDR3 has 18 residues. The germline V gene encodes CDR1 MGHRA and CDR2 YSYEKL. V gave up 3 bases and J gave up 0 bases; unmatched junction bases: 8. CDR3 DNA sequence: TGCGCCAGCAGCCAGGGGAGGGGACAGGGGGCTATGAACACTGAAGCTTTCTTT. Translated, it gives CASSQGRGQGAMNTEAFF.

The CDR3 region is CASSPPGGGPTYEQYF. The CDR3 DNA sequence: TGTGCCAGCAGCCCTCCGGGCGGGGGCCCTACCTACGAGCAGTACTTC. The chain recombines TRBV5-6 with TRBJ2-7; D might be TRBD2 (7 bases). The V gene lost 4 bases and the J gene lost 2 bases, with 19 bases spanning the gap. Germline assignment: CDR1 SGHDT and CDR2 YYEEEE. This CDR3 contains 16 residues.